Listed here are 22 T cell receptor beta chains from one sample, sequenced in a study of blood T cell repertoires in COVID-19. TCRdb's table, derived via immunoSEQ multiplex PCR, lists solely in-frame clones and lacks some. This table has some 490,000 clones, less than 90% appearing once. The material sequenced was PBMCs or T cells enriched from blood (not recorded which). The receptors stem from a woman aged 55-70 years who had recovered from COVID-19.

The chain couples TRBV10-3 to TRBJ1-6; 9 bases align to TRBD1. The CDR3 totals 14 residues. Germline V gives CDR1 ENHRY, CDR2 SYGVKD. V trimming: 4 bases; J trimming: 13 bases; junction bases outside the gene matches: 8. DNA of the CDR3: TGTGCCATCAGTGGATGGGGACAGGGTTCGCCCCTCCACTTT. Translation: CAISGWGQGSPLHF.

The rearrangement uses TRBV7-2 and TRBJ2-7; no clear D gene. Germline-derived CDR1 and CDR2 are SGHTA and FQGNSA. V was cut by 5 bases and J by 9 bases, with 20 bases left in between. The CDR3 spans 14 residues. The CDR3 bases are TGTGCCAGCAGCCCTACCGTTGTGGTGACTGGGCAGTACTTC. Its translation: CASSPTVVVTGQYF.

This clone was picked up one time. The rearrangement uses TRBV6-1 and TRBJ1-1, with D possibly TRBD1 on 5 matching bases. V was shortened by 1 base and J by 1 base, with 10 bases between the two germline ends. The CDR3 has 15 amino acids. Germline lookup yields CDR1 MNHNS and CDR2 SASEGT. The CDR3 sequence: CASSEGGVANTEAFF. As DNA, the CDR3 is TGTGCCAGCAGTGAAGGGGGGGTGGCGAACACTGAAGCTTTCTTT.

In its sample, this clone was seen many times. The genes are TRBV19 and TRBJ1-5; maybe TRBD1 (6 bases). The CDR3 sequence is 15 residues long. The germline gives CDR1 LNHDA, CDR2 SQIVND (reference sequence). V dropped 5 bases and J dropped 3 bases, with 14 bases sitting between them. The CDR3 DNA follows: TGTGCCAGTAGTGCAGGGGACGGATACAATCAGCCCCAGCATTTT. This sequence encodes CASSAGDGYNQPQHF.

V is TRBV6-5 and J is TRBJ1-1; 7 bases agree with TRBD1. CDR1 MNHEY and CDR2 SVGAGI come from the germline V gene. The CDR3 runs to 12 residues. The trim removed 5 bases at V and 10 bases at J, leaving 7 bases unmatched. CDR3 sequence reads: CASSTLGQPAFF. The CDR3 nucleotides read TGTGCCAGCAGTACATTGGGACAGCCAGCTTTCTTT.

The genes are TRBV19 and TRBJ2-5, with TRBD1 identical over 10 bases. J was trimmed by 2 bases and V by 8 bases; bases with no gene match: 11. Germline V gene lookup returns CDR1 LNHDA and CDR2 SQIVND (reference sequence). The CDR3 loop spans 16 amino acids. CDR3 DNA sequence: TGTGCCAGTGGTGTCAGGGGACAGGGGATTCAAGAGACCCAGTACTTC. This gives the protein CASGVRGQGIQETQYF.

The rearrangement uses TRBV9 and TRBJ1-1; the match to TRBD1 covers 8 bases. In germline, CDR1 is SGDLS, CDR2 YYNGEE. Trimming at V came to 0 bases and at J to 1 base, leaving 2 bases not matched to a gene. The CDR3 is 15 amino acids. The CDR3 sequence is CASSVGDRRNTEAFF. DNA of the CDR3: TGTGCCAGCAGCGTAGGGGACAGGCGGAACACTGAAGCTTTCTTT. The variable domain in full, with the rest retrieved from reference TRBV9 and TRBJ1-1, is DSGVTQTPKHLITATGQRVTLRCSPRSGDLSVYWYQQSLDQGLQFLIQYYNGEERAKGNILERFSAQQFPDLHSELNLSSLELGDSALYFCASSVGDRRNTEAFFGQGTRLTVV.

The CDR3 DNA reads TGCGCCAGCTCCGCGGGGGGGCTTTACAATGAGCAGTTCTTC. This sequence encodes CASSAGGLYNEQFF. This chain uses TRBV5-1 with TRBJ2-1, with TRBD2 identical over 9 bases. Germline CDR1 is SGHRS and CDR2 is YFSETQ. This CDR3 region has 14 residues. V lost 7 bases to trimming and J lost 4 bases; unmatched junction nucleotides: 6.

The chain recombines TRBV6-5 with TRBJ1-2; tentatively, D is TRBD1 (6 bases). This CDR3 has 13 amino acids. Per germline, CDR1 MNHEY and CDR2 SVGAGI. Trimming cost V 5 bases and J 4 bases, with 11 bases left between them. The CDR3 loop reads CASSTRTAYGYTF. The CDR3 DNA reads TGTGCCAGCAGTACCCGGACAGCCTATGGCTACACCTTC.

The chain carries TRBV6-1 and TRBJ2-6; maybe TRBD1 (5 bases). Germline CDR1 reads MNHNS; CDR2 reads SASEGT. This CDR3 is built from 17 residues. Trimming removed 2 bases from V and 2 bases from J, with 13 bases in between. CDR3 nucleotides: TGTGCCAGCAGTGAATTTCAGGGTCAGACTGGGGCCAACGTCCTGACTTTC. As protein: CASSEFQGQTGANVLTF.

The rearrangement uses TRBV19 and TRBJ1-5; 8 bases align to TRBD1. Germline V CDR1 and CDR2: LNHDA, SQIVND (reference sequence). There are 13 residues in the CDR3. The V gene end was trimmed by 10 bases and the J gene end by 3 bases; junction bases not matched to a gene: 5. The CDR3 is CAIRTGYNQPQHF. CDR3 sequence (DNA): TGTGCCATTCGGACAGGGTACAATCAGCCCCAGCATTTT. The whole variable domain, filled in from reference TRBV19 and TRBJ1-5, reads DGGITQSPKYLFRKEGQNVTLSCEQNLNHDAMYWYRQDPGQGLRLIYYSQIVNDFQKGDIAEGYSVSREKKESFPLTVTSAQKNPTAFYLCAIRTGYNQPQHFGDGTRLSIL.

The V gene is TRBV3-1 (or the pseudogene TRBV3-2), the J gene TRBJ2-7, with D maybe TRBD2 (5 bases). Trimming left V 4 bases short and J 0 bases short, with 7 bases between. Germline CDR1 is LGHDT and CDR2 is YNNKEL (reference sequence). The CDR3 is 13 amino acids. CDR3 region: CASSLGSSYEQYF. The CDR3 bases are TGTGCCAGCAGCCTTGGGAGCTCCTACGAGCAGTACTTC.

The rearrangement joins TRBV3-1 (or the pseudogene TRBV3-2) to TRBJ1-2; tentatively, D is TRBD1 (5 bases). Germline V gene sequence: CDR1 LGHDT, CDR2 YNNKEL (reference sequence). The CDR3 runs 13 residues. The V and J ends lost 2 bases and 8 bases respectively, with 12 bases between them. The CDR3 loop reads CASSQPGLLGYTF. DNA for the CDR3: TGTGCCAGCAGCCAACCGGGACTTCTAGGCTACACCTTC.

The genes are TRBV7-2 and TRBJ1-2; the D is unclear. This CDR3 region has 13 residues. Germline CDR1 is SGHTA and CDR2 is FQGNSA. The V gene lost 5 bases and the J gene lost 1 base, with 8 bases spanning the gap. The CDR3 here is CASSRDINYGYTF. The CDR3 bases are TGTGCCAGCAGCCGAGACATTAACTATGGCTACACCTTC. The full variable domain, with the rest looked up from reference TRBV7-2 and TRBJ1-2, is GAGVSQSPSNKVTEKGKDVELRCDPISGHTALYWYRQSLGQGLEFLIYFQGNSAPDKSGLPSDRFSAERTGGSVSTLTIQRTQQEDSAVYLCASSRDINYGYTFGSGTRLTVV.

V and J are TRBV5-1 and TRBJ2-3; D not resolved. V lost 0 bases and J lost 2, with 7 bases in between. Germline-derived CDR1 and CDR2 are SGHRS and YFSETQ. The CDR3 consists of 14 residues. CDR3 region: CASSLGAVTDTQYF. CDR3 in DNA: TGCGCCAGCAGCTTGGGGGCAGTCACAGATACGCAGTATTTT.

V gene TRBV7-2 combines with J gene TRBJ1-6; D uncertain. Deletions cut 2 bases from V and 6 bases from J, with 17 bases between. CDR1 is SGHTA, CDR2 FQGNSA, per germline. This CDR3 comprises 17 residues. CDR3 residues: CASSLLPADSFNSPLHF. Written as DNA, the CDR3 is TGTGCCAGCAGCTTACTTCCGGCAGACTCATTTAATTCACCCCTCCACTTT.

In nucleotides, the CDR3 is TGTGCCAGCAGTCCCTCGGAGACCCAGTACTTC. Its protein product is CASSPSETQYF. The chain carries TRBV12-3 or TRBV12-4 and TRBJ2-5; D is unresolved. V gave up 5 bases and J gave up 5 bases, with 6 bases separating them. This CDR3 region has 11 residues.

This clone was seen only a few times. This chain uses TRBV14 with TRBJ1-1; D gene ambiguous. This CDR3 is 15 amino acids long. CDR1 SGHDN and CDR2 FVKESK come from the germline V gene. Trimming removed 4 bases at V and 1 base at J, with 13 bases between. In nucleotides, the CDR3 is TGTGCCAGCAGCCCCCTGAGGGCTGGGAACACTGAAGCTTTCTTT. The encoded protein is CASSPLRAGNTEAFF. Complete variable domain (other parts from reference TRBV14 and TRBJ1-1): EAGVTQFPSHSVIEKGQTVTLRCDPISGHDNLYWYRRVMGKEIKFLLHFVKESKQDESGMPNNRFLAERTGGTYSTLKVQPAELEDSGVYFCASSPLRAGNTEAFFGQGTRLTVV.

The chain uses TRBV14 and TRBJ2-5; TRBD1 matches 11 bases. The CDR3 is 16 residues long. The V segment lost 0 bases and the J segment 5 bases; nucleotides outside the gene matches: 5. In germline, CDR1 is SGHDN, CDR2 FVKESK. Written as DNA, the CDR3 is TGTGCCAGCAGCCAAGAAGGGACAGGGGGAATGGAGACCCAGTACTTC. This encodes CASSQEGTGGMETQYF.

This chain uses TRBV27 with TRBJ2-3; 7 bases agree with TRBD1. From germline, CDR1 is MNHEY and CDR2 SMNVEV (reference sequence). Unmatched junction bases numbered 5, after V lost 5 bases and J lost 6 bases. The CDR3 spans 13 residues. This CDR3 is CASSLFRGDTQYF. The CDR3 coding sequence is TGTGCCAGCAGTCTGTTCAGGGGGGATACGCAGTATTTT.

The chain combines TRBV4-1 with TRBJ2-5; TRBD1 matches 8 bases. Germline-derived CDR1 and CDR2 are MGHRA and YSYEKL. Trimming cost V 3 bases and J 5 bases; bases outside gene matches: 8. The CDR3 is 15 residues long. The CDR3 sequence is CASSHLKDREETQYF. CDR3 coding DNA: TGCGCCAGCAGCCACCTGAAGGACAGGGAGGAGACCCAGTACTTC.

The V gene is TRBV4-1, the J gene TRBJ1-1, with 8 bases that match TRBD1. Germline V lookup: CDR1 MGHRA, CDR2 YSYEKL. With V trimmed by 0 bases and J by 5 bases, 5 bases remained unmatched. The CDR3 contains 15 residues. This CDR3 reads CASSQDSGGRTEAFF. The CDR3 DNA is TGCGCCAGCAGCCAAGACTCAGGGGGCCGAACTGAAGCTTTCTTT.